What follows are 23 T cell receptor beta chains derived from one specimen sequenced in a study of PD-1 blockade in classical Hodgkin lymphoma. TCRdb's table, derived via immunoSEQ multiplex PCR, lists solely in-frame clones and lacks some. The sample contains 47,000 or so clones, approximately 91% of which appear only once. Time point: newly diagnosed, previously untreated cHL patient sample. Sequencing was performed on peripheral blood mononuclear cells (PBMCs). These receptors originate from a human donor with classical Hodgkin lymphoma.

The rearrangement joins TRBV11-2 to TRBJ2-5; D is possibly TRBD2 (6 bases). The length of the CDR3 is 14 residues. V shed 3 bases and J shed 1 base, with 9 bases lying between them. Germline V CDR1 and CDR2: SGHAT, FQNNGV. CDR3 coding DNA: TGTGCCAGCAGCTTCCTAGCGATCCAAGAGACCCAGTACTTC. Amino acid sequence: CASSFLAIQETQYF. The full variable domain, its missing parts supplied by reference TRBV11-2 and TRBJ2-5, is EAGVAQSPRYKIIEKRQSVAFWCNPISGHATLYWYQQILGQGPKLLIQFQNNGVVDDSQLPKDRFSAERLKGVDSTLKIQPAKLEDSAVYLCASSFLAIQETQYFGPGTRLLVL.

The chain carries TRBV6-5 and TRBJ2-1; possibly TRBD1 for D (5 bases). CDR3 length equals 16 residues. V lost 4 bases, J lost 0 bases, and 13 bases lay in between. Germline CDR1 reads MNHEY; CDR2 reads SVGAGI. The CDR3 region is CASSSGFDSSYNEQFF. The CDR3 nucleotides read TGTGCCAGCAGTTCCGGATTTGACAGCTCCTACAATGAGCAGTTCTTC.

V and J are TRBV2 and TRBJ1-2, with 8 bases matching TRBD1. Looked up from germline, CDR1 is SNHLY and CDR2 is FYNNEI. V shed 4 bases and J 4 bases; nucleotides not matched to a gene: 5. The CDR3 has 14 amino acids. The CDR3 DNA follows: TGTGCCAGCAGTGTGGACAGGGCCATCTATGGCTACACCTTC. Translation gives CASSVDRAIYGYTF.

The V gene is TRBV7-8, the J gene TRBJ2-1; a possible D gene is TRBD2 (5 bases). This CDR3 comprises 14 residues. Per the germline V gene, CDR1 is SGHVS and CDR2 is FQNEAQ. V lost 3 bases and J 0 bases, leaving 6 bases between the germline ends. DNA of the CDR3: TGTGCCAGCAGCTTCAGCGGCTCCTACAATGAGCAGTTCTTC. Translating it yields CASSFSGSYNEQFF.

This rearrangement joins TRBV5-1 to TRBJ2-7; D possibly matches TRBD1 or TRBD2 (5 bases each). This CDR3 region has 17 residues. From germline, CDR1 is SGHRS and CDR2 YFSETQ. V dropped 4 bases and J dropped 2 bases, with 22 bases sitting between them. The CDR3 sequence is CASSVLPGTAETYEQYF. The CDR3 nucleotides are TGCGCCAGCAGCGTGCTACCCGGGACCGCAGAAACCTACGAGCAGTACTTC.

The chain links TRBV6-5 to TRBJ1-2; 7 bases align to TRBD1. Unmatched junction bases numbered 5, after V lost 5 bases and J lost 8 bases. CDR1 and CDR2 (germline): MNHEY, SVGAGI. The CDR3 runs 12 residues. The CDR3 DNA sequence: TGTGCCAGCAGTGCAACAGGGGCCGGCTACACCTTC. Translating gives CASSATGAGYTF.

This clone was found once. The gene calls are TRBV6-6 and TRBJ2-1, with unresolved D. V was clipped by 5 bases and J by 6 bases, with 11 bases between them. This CDR3 contains 13 residues. Per the germline V gene, CDR1 is MNHNY and CDR2 is SVGAGI (reference sequence). The CDR3 protein is CASSALDRNEQFF. The CDR3 nucleotides read TGTGCCAGCAGTGCCCTGGATCGCAATGAGCAGTTCTTC.

The chain links TRBV5-1 to TRBJ2-5; 9 bases fit TRBD1. Trimming removed 3 bases from V and 5 bases from J; junction bases left unmatched: 11. Germline V gene data show CDR1 as SGHRS and CDR2 as YFSETQ. The CDR3 contains 16 residues. CDR3 sequence reads: CASSSWDRVKGETQYF. Written as DNA, the CDR3 is TGCGCCAGCAGCTCATGGGACAGGGTTAAGGGGGAGACCCAGTACTTC.

The rearrangement uses TRBV10-2 and TRBJ2-2; D not certain. The CDR3 totals 17 residues. Trimming took off 2 bases at V and 0 bases at J, with 13 bases between the two ends. Per germline, CDR1 WSHSY and CDR2 SAAADI. The CDR3 nucleotides read TGCGCCAGCAGTGAGGAGGCAGGAGTTACGAACACCGGGGAGCTGTTTTTT. Translated: CASSEEAGVTNTGELFF.

The rearrangement uses TRBV5-1 and TRBJ2-4; D ambiguous. This CDR3 comprises 16 residues. V was pared by 1 base and J by 0 bases, with 11 bases between. Germline loops: CDR1 SGHRS, CDR2 YFSETQ. The CDR3 region is CASSLKVSIAKNIQYF. The CDR3 DNA is TGCGCCAGCAGCTTGAAGGTCTCTATAGCCAAAAACATTCAGTACTTC.

V is TRBV9 and J is TRBJ2-3; D gene uncertain. CDR3 size: 13 residues. Germline CDR1 reads SGDLS; CDR2 reads YYNGEE. V was cut by 6 bases and J by 3 bases, with 11 bases left in between. CDR3 DNA sequence: TGTGCCAGCACGCAGACACCAACAGATACGCAGTATTTT. Encoded protein: CASTQTPTDTQYF.

The J gene is TRBJ1-2, the V gene TRBV21-1; no DNA check was done on the table's D call, TRBD1. TRBV21-1 is annotated as a pseudogene. The CDR3 length is 14 residues. DNA for the CDR3: TGTGCCAGCACCCTCCTACAGGGACACTATGGCTACACCTTC. Protein sequence: CASTLLQGHYGYTF.

CDR3 amino acids: CASSLDERRYNEQFF. CDR3 DNA sequence: TGTGCCAGCAGCTTAGATGAGCGCCGCTACAATGAGCAGTTCTTC. This rearrangement joins TRBV7-2 to TRBJ2-1; unclear D gene. V lost 1 base and J 3 bases, leaving 10 bases between the germline ends. Germline V lookup: CDR1 SGHTA, CDR2 FQGNSA. This CDR3 has 15 amino acids.

The rearrangement uses TRBV10-3 and TRBJ1-4; D is ambiguous. Trimming left V 3 bases short and J 0 bases short, with 8 bases between. Germline CDR1 reads ENHRY; CDR2 reads SYGVKD. This CDR3 has 15 amino acids. Written as DNA, the CDR3 is TGTGCCATCAGTGATAGACGGTCAACTAATGAAAAACTGTTTTTT. Amino acids: CAISDRRSTNEKLFF.

V and J are TRBV5-1 and TRBJ1-2, with D unresolved. In germline, CDR1 is SGHRS, CDR2 YFSETQ. This CDR3 region has 15 residues. With 4 bases removed from V and 4 bases from J, the gap between germline ends came to 17 bases. The CDR3 DNA is TGCGCCAGCAGCGTCAGCGGGGAGGTTTCCTATGGCTACACCTTC. Translation: CASSVSGEVSYGYTF.

This clone has only one observation. This chain connects TRBV9 to TRBJ2-2, with 8 bases aligning to TRBD2. Germline V gives CDR1 SGDLS, CDR2 YYNGEE. The CDR3 is made up of 18 amino acids. The J segment lost 0 bases and the V segment lost 3 bases, leaving 10 bases of the junction unmatched. CDR3 DNA sequence: TGTGCCAGCAGCGCCGCGGCGGTAGCGGGGTCGAACACCGGGGAGCTGTTTTTT. It encodes CASSAAAVAGSNTGELFF.

The V gene is TRBV19, the J gene TRBJ1-2; D not certain. Germline V CDR1 and CDR2: LNHDA, SQIVND (reference sequence). The CDR3 has 14 amino acids. V was clipped by 1 base and J by 4 bases, with 10 bases between them. CDR3 amino acids: CASSIGGSSYGYTF. In nucleotides, the CDR3 is TGTGCCAGTAGTATAGGGGGATCCAGCTATGGCTACACCTTC.

This clone has only one observation. The chain uses TRBV5-5 and TRBJ1-5, with TRBD1 matching over 9 bases. Germline V lookup: CDR1 SGHKS, CDR2 YYEKEE (reference sequence). V trimming: 6 bases; J trimming: 0 bases; junction bases outside the gene matches: 7. The CDR3 loop spans 16 amino acids. The CDR3 nucleotides read TGTGCCAGCACCGACAGGGGGGGTGATAGCAATCAGCCCCAGCATTTT. Protein sequence: CASTDRGGDSNQPQHF.

The genes are TRBV6-6 and TRBJ1-2; tentatively, D is TRBD1 (5 bases). The V end was cut by 11 bases, the J end by 5 bases, with 21 bases between. The CDR3 runs 14 residues. Germline lookup yields CDR1 MNHNY and CDR2 SVGAGI (reference sequence). This CDR3 reads CAGGPGASVYGYTF. In nucleotides, the CDR3 is TGTGCCGGCGGCCCCGGGGCAAGTGTTTATGGCTACACCTTC.

This chain links TRBV7-6 with TRBJ1-1; D possibly corresponds to TRBD1 (5 bases). Germline lookup yields CDR1 SGHVS and CDR2 FNYEAQ. Trimming cost V 1 base and J 0 bases, with 12 bases left between them. The CDR3 contains 16 residues. The CDR3 DNA sequence: TGTGCCAGCAGCTTAGGGCAGGGCAACTTGAACACTGAAGCTTTCTTT. Protein sequence: CASSLGQGNLNTEAFF. Using reference TRBV7-6 and TRBJ1-1 for the parts outside the CDR3, the full variable domain is GAGVSQSPRYKVTKRGQDVALRCDPISGHVSLYWYRQALGQGPEFLTYFNYEAQQDKSGLPNDRFSAERPEGSISTLTIQRTEQRDSAMYRCASSLGQGNLNTEAFFGQGTRLTVV.

The CDR3 loop is CATSRVIANYGYTF. CDR3 DNA: TGTGCCACCAGCAGAGTTATAGCTAACTATGGCTACACCTTC. The V and J genes are TRBV15 and TRBJ1-2; D unresolved. V was cut by 1 base and J by 0 bases, with 6 bases left in between. Germline V CDR1 and CDR2: LNHNV, YYDKDF (reference sequence). The length of the CDR3 is 14 residues.

The chain combines TRBV2 with TRBJ1-1, with 10 bases lining up with TRBD1. In germline, CDR1 is SNHLY, CDR2 FYNNEI. The CDR3 contains 15 residues. V was clipped by 4 bases and J by 4 bases; unmatched bases: 6. CDR3 amino acids: CASSARTGGVTEAFF. CDR3 in DNA: TGTGCCAGCAGTGCCCGGACAGGGGGGGTCACTGAAGCTTTCTTT. Based on the CDR3 plus reference TRBV2 and TRBJ1-1, the full variable domain is EPEVTQTPSHQVTQMGQEVILRCVPISNHLYFYWYRQILGQKVEFLVSFYNNEISEKSEIFDDQFSVERPDGSNFTLKIRSTKLEDSAMYFCASSARTGGVTEAFFGQGTRLTVV.

This chain links TRBV11-2 with TRBJ2-2, with D perhaps TRBD2 (5 bases). The CDR3 is 15 residues long. Trimming pared 2 bases from V and 7 bases from J, leaving 14 bases between. Germline V lookup: CDR1 SGHAT, CDR2 FQNNGV. DNA for the CDR3: TGTGCCAGCAGCTTATTAGCCGGGGTGAACGGGGAGCTGTTTTTT. Encoded protein: CASSLLAGVNGELFF.